This T cell receptor (beta chain) was documented in a study of regulatory T cells in long-lasting Graves disease (TCRdb year 2021). Turning to the overall study: Antithyroid drugs had been taken for less than 3 months by newly diagnosed Graves' disease patients. The study took place in China and was registered as a clinical trial. Patients with persistent Graves' disease were compared with patients with newly diagnosed Graves' disease using TCR sequencing and RNA sequencing of peripheral blood. TCR sequencing covered around 13 persistent and 20 or so newly diagnosed Graves' disease patients, 33 samples in total. What the authors observed across the whole study: Peripheral blood alone was examined, since thyroid tissue, which constituted the primary lesion, could not be accessed. Sequencing and analysis were limited to the TCR beta chain. Persistent patients shared more public clonotypes among themselves (2,741) than newly diagnosed patients did (about 1,000). The authors acknowledged the small sample size as a limitation that may reduce accuracy. Persistent disease showed preferential use of TRBV28, TRBJ1-2 and TRBJ2-5, whereas newly diagnosed disease favored TRBV20-1 and TRBJ2-1. Persistent Graves' disease patients showed lower TCR Shannon entropy and fewer highly expanded clones than newly diagnosed patients, suggesting clonal expansion.

The library was prepared using multiplex PCR. TCRdb names Illumina HiSeq 4000 as the instrument used. CDR3 regions were amplified by Arm-PCR with iRepertoire HTBI primers to construct TCR beta libraries. Gel purification was performed on PCR products prior to sequencing. In the source study's methods: Gene usage analysis of CDR3 amino acid clonotypes relied on the 60 to 65 TRBV and 14 TRBJ segments identified across samples. Filtered high-quality paired reads were merged into contigs using COPE and FqMerger. BLAST was used to align contigs to IMGT TRBV, TRBD and TRBJ reference genes, with CDR3 defined following IMGT. Any clonotype with a frequency above 0.1% was classified as a highly expanded clone. Shannon entropy served as the measure of repertoire diversity, while the Gini coefficient captured V-J evenness. Clonotypes shared by more than one individual were considered public. TCRdb reran the public reads through fastp at Q25 and MiXCR, keeping productive beta chains. Every entry covers one CDR3 protein and lists the most common genes and DNA from its rows. The V and J calls were determined by TCRdb, not by the authors. The sample has 550,000 or so distinct CDR3 sequences on record, about 11% of them singletons. The ten largest clones capture approximately 9% of the sample.

Taken with the paper, the label for time point translates to: newly diagnosed GD, antithyroid drugs for less than 3 months. RNA was extracted from PBMCs in TRIzol for both TCR sequencing and RNA sequencing. The diagnosis of Graves' disease followed American Thyroid Association guidelines. The patients came from an endocrinology department in Xi'an, China. From each patient, about 9 milliliters of peripheral blood was collected into an EDTA anticoagulant tube. Ficoll Paque Plus density gradient separation was used to isolate PBMCs, and no further T cell sorting was done. An Agilent 2100 Bioanalyzer and agarose gel were used to assess RNA quality, and a NanoDrop 2000 was used to measure RNA concentration. Including the terminal cysteine and phenylalanine, the CDR3 comprises 12 residues. Only the CDR3 DNA is retained, 36 bases long and in frame from the first base. As encoded in the germline V gene, CDR1 is SQVTM while CDR2 is ANQGSEA. For this chain, trimming is 7 bases at the V end and 4 bases at the J end, and the number of junction bases without a gene match is 6.

This clonotype was counted ten times or more. Its binding antigen is unknown. Base qualities are not provided; no much larger clone lies one nucleotide away. A further study also used this sample, focusing on T cells in Graves' hyperthyroidism and ophthalmopathy. The second paper further reports: Stable Graves' hyperthyroidism was defined as no progression to ophthalmopathy during 18 months of follow-up. Hyperthyroidism patients were newly diagnosed, with disease duration under 2 months, and aged 18 to 65 years. The study excluded patients with uncontrolled infections, other autoimmune diseases, pregnancy or lactation. Diagnoses were established on the basis of clinical symptoms, serum thyroxine and TRAb, thyroid ultrasound, and orbital computed tomography. For the first round of RT-PCR on the TCR CDR3, the HTBI primer set was used together with the Qiagen OneStep RT-PCR kit. Blood samples also contained most of the expanded thyroid clonotypes (frequency above 0.001), which suggests that blood repertoires may reflect thyroid immune responses. A model built on a 13 V-J signature distinguished ophthalmopathy from stable hyperthyroidism, reaching roughly 88% sensitivity and around 81% specificity in cross-validation and 80%/75% in testing. During validation, the model predicted progression to ophthalmopathy a median of approximately 7 months ahead of onset, with almost 71% sensitivity and 72.22% specificity. To identify TCR V-J signatures that set the groups apart, the researchers used a discovery cohort of 100 patients, made up of 40 to 45 with Graves' ophthalmopathy and approximately 57 with stable Graves' hyperthyroidism. An independent validation cohort of 18 to 20 hyperthyroidism patients and 17 patients who later progressed to ophthalmopathy tested prospective prediction of ophthalmopathy. For training and testing, the 80 to 100 patients in the discovery cohort were randomly divided in a 7:3 ratio. In addition, the study compared T-cell repertoires in thyroid tissue and in blood from several Graves' hyperthyroidism patients. After blood sampling, hyperthyroidism patients were treated with methimazole at a starting dose of 30 mg daily, and ophthalmopathy patients were treated with high-dose intravenous methylprednisolone. A second multiplex PCR round built the libraries, followed by size selection and purification. The libraries were sequenced on an Illumina HiSeq2000 using paired-end 100 bp reads. SOAPnuke was used to process the raw data, removing reads that contained adapters or uncalled bases, had a mean Phred below 15, or lacked an exact match to the constant primer or identifier. COPE v1.2.5 was used to merge high-quality paired reads, and clonotypes were defined as unique nucleotide sequences. MiTCR v1.1 was used to align clonotypes to the IMGT TRBV, TRBD and TRBJ reference segments. The analysis included only V-J combinations with a frequency above 0.0001, which together covered roughly 99% of the repertoires. A TCS score was defined as the ratio between F50 (clonal expansion) and ExV (chaos), using BLOSUM62-based TCRdist between CDR3 peptides within each V-J. Welch's t-statistics and random forest reduced just over 500 V-J features to under 15, which were used in a naive Bayes classifier (R e1071). Sample size was not statistically predetermined, and blinding of investigators to group allocation was not performed. The paper reports TCR Vbeta CDR3 sequencing of approximately 140 peripheral blood samples: some 44 ophthalmopathy, under 80 hyperthyroidism and around 17 progressor patients.

The chain couples TRBV29-1 to TRBJ1-2; TRBD1 fits 7 bases in the junction. The sequencing here drew on peripheral blood mononuclear cells (PBMCs), taken at new diagnosis, from a patient treated with antithyroid drugs. The TCR was taken from a woman younger than 45 with Graves disease. Donor details come from another sample of the same person, matched by shared clones. The nucleotide sequence is given as TGCAGCGACGGGGGACAGTCCTATGGCTACACCTTC. This translates into CSDGGQSYGYTF.